This T cell receptor beta chain appears in the sequencing data of a study of cytomegalovirus exposure and HLA in healthy donors. The study, taken as a whole, reports: Reportedly, TCR beta sequences accurately predicted HLA-A and HLA-B alleles in most subjects. Within the data, a cluster of highly shared sequence variants was likely a sequencing artifact. The authors assumed roughly uniform sequencing depth across donors for presence/absence analyses.

PCR amplification relied on 60 Vbeta primers (plus 13 Jbeta primers). Sequencing was performed with immunoSEQ multiplex PCR; in TCRdb, only in-frame clones are kept and a portion is missing. The sample records fewer than 150,000 clones, approximately 71% being singletons. At the time of sampling, donors were nominally healthy, though unrecorded immune exposures were likely. Trimming took off 0 bases at V and 2 bases at J, with 8 bases between the two ends. Germline CDR1 reads MNHEY; CDR2 reads SVGAGI. CDR3 length: 14 residues. To note about this clone: Its antigen remains unidentified.

The gene calls are TRBV6-5 and TRBJ2-7, with D maybe TRBD1 (5 bases). Sequenced sample: PBMCs. The receptor was derived from a woman in her forties or fifties in good health and CMV-seronegative. The CDR3 bases are TGTGCCAGCAGTTACTCGGCGACAGCCTACGAGCAGTACTTC. This codes for CASSYSATAYEQYF.